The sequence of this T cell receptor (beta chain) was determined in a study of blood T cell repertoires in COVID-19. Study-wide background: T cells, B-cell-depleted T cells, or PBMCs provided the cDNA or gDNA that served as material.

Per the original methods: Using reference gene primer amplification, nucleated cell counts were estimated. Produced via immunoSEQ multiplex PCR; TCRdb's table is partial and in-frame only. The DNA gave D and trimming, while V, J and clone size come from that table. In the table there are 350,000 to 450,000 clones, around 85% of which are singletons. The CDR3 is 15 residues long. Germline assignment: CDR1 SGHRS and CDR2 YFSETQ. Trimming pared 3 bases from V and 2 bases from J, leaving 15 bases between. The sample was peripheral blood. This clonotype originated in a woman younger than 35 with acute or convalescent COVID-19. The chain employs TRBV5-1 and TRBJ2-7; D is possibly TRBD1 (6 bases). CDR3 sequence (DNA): TGCGCCAGCAGCTCCTACAGGGACCGAACCTACGAGCAGTACTTC. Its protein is CASSSYRDRTYEQYF.